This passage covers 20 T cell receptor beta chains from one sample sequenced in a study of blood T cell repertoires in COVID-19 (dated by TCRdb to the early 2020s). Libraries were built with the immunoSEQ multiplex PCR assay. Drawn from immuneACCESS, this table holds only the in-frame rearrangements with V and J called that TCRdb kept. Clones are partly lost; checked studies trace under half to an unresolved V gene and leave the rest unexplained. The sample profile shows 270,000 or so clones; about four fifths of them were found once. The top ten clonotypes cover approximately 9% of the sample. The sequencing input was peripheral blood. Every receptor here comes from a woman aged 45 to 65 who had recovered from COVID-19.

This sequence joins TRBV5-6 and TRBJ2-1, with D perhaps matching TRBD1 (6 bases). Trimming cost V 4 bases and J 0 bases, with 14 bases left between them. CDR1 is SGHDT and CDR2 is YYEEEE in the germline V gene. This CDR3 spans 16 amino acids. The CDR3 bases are TGTGCCAGCAGCCGTGATCAGGGGAGCTCCTACAATGAGCAGTTCTTC. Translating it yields CASSRDQGSSYNEQFF.

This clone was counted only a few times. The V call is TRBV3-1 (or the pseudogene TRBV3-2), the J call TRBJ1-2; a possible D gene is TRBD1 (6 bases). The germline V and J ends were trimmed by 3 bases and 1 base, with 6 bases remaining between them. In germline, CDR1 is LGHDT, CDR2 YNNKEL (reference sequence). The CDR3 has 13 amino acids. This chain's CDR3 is CASSQDSNYGYTF. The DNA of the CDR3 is TGTGCCAGCAGCCAGGACAGTAACTATGGCTACACCTTC.

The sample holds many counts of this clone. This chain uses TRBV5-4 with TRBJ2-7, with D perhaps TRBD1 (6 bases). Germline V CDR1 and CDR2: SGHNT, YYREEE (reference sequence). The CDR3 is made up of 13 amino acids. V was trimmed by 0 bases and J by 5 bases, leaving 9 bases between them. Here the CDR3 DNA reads TGTGCCAGCAGCTTGGAACAGGGACACGAGCAGTACTTC. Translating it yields CASSLEQGHEQYF.

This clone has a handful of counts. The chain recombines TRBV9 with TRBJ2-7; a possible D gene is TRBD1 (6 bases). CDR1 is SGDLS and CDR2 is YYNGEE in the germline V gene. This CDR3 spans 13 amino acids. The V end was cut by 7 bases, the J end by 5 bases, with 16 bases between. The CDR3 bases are TGTGCCAGCCAGAAAGGGGGTTTGGACGAGCAGTACTTC. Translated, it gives CASQKGGLDEQYF.

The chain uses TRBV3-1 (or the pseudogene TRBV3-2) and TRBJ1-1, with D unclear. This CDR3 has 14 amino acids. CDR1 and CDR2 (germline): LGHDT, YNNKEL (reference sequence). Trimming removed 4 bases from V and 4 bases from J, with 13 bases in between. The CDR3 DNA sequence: TGTGCCAGCAGCCTTTCAAGTATCGGCACTGAAGCTTTCTTT. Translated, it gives CASSLSSIGTEAFF.

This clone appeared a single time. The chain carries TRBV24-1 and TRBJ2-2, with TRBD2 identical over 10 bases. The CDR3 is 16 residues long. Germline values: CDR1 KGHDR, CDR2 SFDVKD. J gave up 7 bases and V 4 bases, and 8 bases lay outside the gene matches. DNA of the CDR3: TGTGCCACCAGTGACTCCAGCGGGAGGGCCGTCGGGGAGCTGTTTTTT. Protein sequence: CATSDSSGRAVGELFF.

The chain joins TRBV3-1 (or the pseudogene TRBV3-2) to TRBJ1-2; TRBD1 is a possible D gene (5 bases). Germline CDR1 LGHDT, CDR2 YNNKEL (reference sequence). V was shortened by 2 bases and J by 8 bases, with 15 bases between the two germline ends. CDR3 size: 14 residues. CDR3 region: CASSQQGTGGGYTF. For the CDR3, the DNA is TGTGCCAGCAGCCAACAAGGCACTGGGGGGGGCTACACCTTC.

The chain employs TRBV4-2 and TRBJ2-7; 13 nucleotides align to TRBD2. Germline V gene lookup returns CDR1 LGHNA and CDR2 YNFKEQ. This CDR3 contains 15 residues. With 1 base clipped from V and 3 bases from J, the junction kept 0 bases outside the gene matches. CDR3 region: CASSQGLAGGYEQYF. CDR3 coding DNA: TGTGCCAGCAGCCAAGGACTAGCGGGAGGCTACGAGCAGTACTTC.

The CDR3 reads CASSEISSGGGYTF. For the CDR3, the DNA is TGTGCCAGCAGTGAAATCTCTTCGGGCGGGGGCTACACCTTC. The rearrangement links TRBV2 to TRBJ1-2; D gene uncertain. CDR3 length: 14 residues. Germline loops: CDR1 SNHLY, CDR2 FYNNEI. V shed 2 bases and J shed 8 bases, with 15 bases lying between them.

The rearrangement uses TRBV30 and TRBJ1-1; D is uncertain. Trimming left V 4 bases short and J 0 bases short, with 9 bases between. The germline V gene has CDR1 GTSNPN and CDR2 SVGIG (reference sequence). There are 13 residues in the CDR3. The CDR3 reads CAWNAGMNTEAFF. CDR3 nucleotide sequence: TGTGCCTGGAATGCAGGCATGAACACTGAAGCTTTCTTT.

The CDR3: CASSHPKRIPGQGYNEQFF. The CDR3 region has the DNA TGTGCCAGCAGCCATCCTAAACGGATACCGGGACAGGGATACAATGAGCAGTTCTTC. The chain links TRBV3-1 (or the pseudogene TRBV3-2) to TRBJ2-1; 9 bases line up with TRBD1. This CDR3 is 19 amino acids long. The V and J ends lost 3 bases and 4 bases, in that order; junction bases with no gene match: 16. From germline, CDR1 is LGHDT and CDR2 YNNKEL (reference sequence).

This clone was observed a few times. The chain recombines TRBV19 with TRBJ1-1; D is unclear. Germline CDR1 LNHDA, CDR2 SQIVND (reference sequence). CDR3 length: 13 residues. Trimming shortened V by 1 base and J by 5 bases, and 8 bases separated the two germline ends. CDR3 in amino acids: CASSIAGYTEAFF. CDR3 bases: TGTGCCAGTAGTATAGCGGGGTATACTGAAGCTTTCTTT.

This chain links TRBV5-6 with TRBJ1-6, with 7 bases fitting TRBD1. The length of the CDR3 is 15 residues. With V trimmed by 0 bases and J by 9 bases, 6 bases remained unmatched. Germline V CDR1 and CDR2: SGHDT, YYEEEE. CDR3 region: CASSLGLTGASPLHF. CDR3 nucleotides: TGTGCCAGCAGCTTGGGTCTAACAGGGGCTTCACCCCTCCACTTT.

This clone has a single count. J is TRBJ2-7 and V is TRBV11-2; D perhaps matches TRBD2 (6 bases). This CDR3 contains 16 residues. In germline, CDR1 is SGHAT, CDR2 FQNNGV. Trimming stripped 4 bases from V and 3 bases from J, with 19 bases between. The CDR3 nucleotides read TGTGCCAGCAGCTCAACCGGGACTGGGCCCTTCTACGAGCAGTACTTC. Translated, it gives CASSSTGTGPFYEQYF.

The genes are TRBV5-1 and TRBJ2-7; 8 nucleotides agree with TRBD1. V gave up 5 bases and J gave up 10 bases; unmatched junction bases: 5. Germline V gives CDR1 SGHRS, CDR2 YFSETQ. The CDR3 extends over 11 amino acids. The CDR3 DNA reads TGCGCCAGCAGTTTCGGACAGGGACAGTACTTC. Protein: CASSFGQGQYF.

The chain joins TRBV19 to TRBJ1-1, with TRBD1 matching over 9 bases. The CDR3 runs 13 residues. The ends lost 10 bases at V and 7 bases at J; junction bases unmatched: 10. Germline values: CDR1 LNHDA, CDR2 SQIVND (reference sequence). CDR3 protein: CATRDRVTGEAFF. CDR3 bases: TGTGCCACAAGGGACAGGGTAACCGGTGAAGCTTTCTTT.

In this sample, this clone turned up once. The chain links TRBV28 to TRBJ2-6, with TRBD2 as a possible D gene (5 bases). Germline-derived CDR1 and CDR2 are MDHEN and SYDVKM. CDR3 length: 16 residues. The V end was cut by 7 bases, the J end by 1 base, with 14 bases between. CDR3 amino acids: CASNPGGGSGANVLTF. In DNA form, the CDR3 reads TGTGCCAGCAATCCCGGAGGCGGGTCTGGGGCCAACGTCCTGACTTTC.

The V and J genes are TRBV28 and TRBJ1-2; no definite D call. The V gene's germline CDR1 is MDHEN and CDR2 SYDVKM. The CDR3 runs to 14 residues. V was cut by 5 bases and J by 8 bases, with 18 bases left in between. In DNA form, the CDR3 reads TGTGCCAGCAGTCTCAACCCGGGGTCTGGCGGCTACACCTTC. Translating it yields CASSLNPGSGGYTF.

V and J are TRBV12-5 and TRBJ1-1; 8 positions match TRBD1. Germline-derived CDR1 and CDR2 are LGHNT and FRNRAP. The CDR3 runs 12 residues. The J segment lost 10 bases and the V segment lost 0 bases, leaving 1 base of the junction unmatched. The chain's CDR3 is CASGLVQGVAFF. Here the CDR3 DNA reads TGTGCTAGTGGTTTGGTACAGGGGGTAGCTTTCTTT.

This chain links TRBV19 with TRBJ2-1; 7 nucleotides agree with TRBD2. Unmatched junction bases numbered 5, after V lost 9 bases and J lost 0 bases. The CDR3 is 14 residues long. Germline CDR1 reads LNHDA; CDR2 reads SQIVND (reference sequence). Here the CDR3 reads CASGGGSSYNEQFF. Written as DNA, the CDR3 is TGTGCCAGCGGTGGCGGGAGCTCCTACAATGAGCAGTTCTTC.